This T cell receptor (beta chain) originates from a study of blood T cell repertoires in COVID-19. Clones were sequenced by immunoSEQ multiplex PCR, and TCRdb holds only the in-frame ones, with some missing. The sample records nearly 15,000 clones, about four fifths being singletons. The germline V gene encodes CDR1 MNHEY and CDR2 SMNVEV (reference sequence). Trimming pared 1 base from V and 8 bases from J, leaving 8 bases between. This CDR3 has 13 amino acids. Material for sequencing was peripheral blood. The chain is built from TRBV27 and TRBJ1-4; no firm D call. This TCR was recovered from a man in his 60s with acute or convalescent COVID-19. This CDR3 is CASSLWRNEKLFF. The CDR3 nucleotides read TGTGCCAGCAGTTTATGGAGAAACGAAAAACTGTTTTTT.